This section outlines one T cell receptor (beta chain) sequence together with its context. Antigen: not known. The data belong to a study of cytomegalovirus exposure and HLA in healthy donors. Libraries were prepared by immunoSEQ multiplex PCR; TCRdb keeps only in-frame clonotypes and omits some of them. This table holds 120,000 to 150,000 clones, roughly nine tenths found once. Study conclusions and caveats: There were a few CMV-associated chains whose specificity for CMV antigens was confirmed in vitro.

The receptor was derived from a man between 18 and 29 years old in good health and CMV-seronegative. Source material: PBMCs.

Here the CDR3 reads CAWSVQESTEAFF. The CDR3 DNA sequence: TGTGCCTGGAGTGTACAGGAGAGCACTGAAGCTTTCTTT. The chain couples TRBV30 to TRBJ1-1, with D possibly being TRBD1 (5 bases). V dropped 0 bases and J dropped 4 bases, with 9 bases sitting between them. The V gene's germline CDR1 is GTSNPN and CDR2 SVGIG (reference sequence). The CDR3 loop spans 13 amino acids.